The TCR beta chain under discussion was sequenced for a study of persistence of HIV-infected CD4 T cells. Turning to the study itself: Anti-CD3/anti-CD28 stimulation activated a higher proportion of cells than antigen stimulation, with lower memory fraction.

The immunoSEQ assay was version 4, run in survey mode. Assay: immunoSEQ multiplex PCR; the TCRdb copy retains only in-frame clones and omits some. Of under 50,000 clones detected, approximately 90% appear once; the ten largest clones hold less than 2%. V was cut by 2 bases and J by 4 bases, with 15 bases left in between. This CDR3 region has 15 residues. Germline loops: CDR1 SGHTA, CDR2 FQGTGA. Worth noting for this clone: The antigen is undetermined.

Cells were stimulated nonspecifically with anti-CD3/anti-CD28 magnetic beads. Sorting selected CD4+ T cells upregulating both CD40 ligand and CD69. The study's findings and limits: TCRbeta richness was lower in CMV- and Gag-responding cells than in anti-CD3/anti-CD28-responding cells. Antigen-responding cells were enriched for degenerate expanded CDR3beta sequences.

The starting material was CD4+ T cells sorted from PBMCs after 18-hour stimulation, obtained from a patient who received antiretroviral therapy. The rearrangement links TRBV7-3 to TRBJ2-7, with D unresolved. This receptor was obtained from an adult man with HIV who was CMV-seropositive. CDR3 DNA: TGTGCCAGCAGCTTAGGCGGATCCGTATCTTACGAGCAGTACTTC. This encodes CASSLGGSVSYEQYF. The full variable domain, in which reference TRBV7-3 and TRBJ2-7 provide the parts outside the CDR3, is GAGVSQTPSNKVTEKGKYVELRCDPISGHTALYWYRQSLGQGPEFLIYFQGTGAADDSGLPNDRFFAVRPEGSVSTLKIQRTERGDSAVYLCASSLGGSVSYEQYFGPGTRLTVT.